This T cell receptor (beta chain) was identified in a study of T cells after posttransplantation cyclophosphamide. This clone was found many times. No antigen is known for it. Germline loops: CDR1 LNHDA, CDR2 SQIVND (reference sequence). V shed 3 bases and J shed 4 bases, with 3 bases lying between them. The length of the CDR3 is 12 residues. On the day of bone marrow donation, the related graft donor provided peripheral blood. Some clones are missing from TCRdb's copy, which holds only in-frame ones; the method was immunoSEQ multiplex PCR. This sample carries about 36,000 clones, none of them present only once. Study-wide points: TRB clonality was highly associated with recipient CMV seropositivity and reactivation. Skin or GI-infiltrating T cells shared few TRB sequences with blood. Donor-recipient repertoire similarity was low at 1-2 months, rising over year one.

The chain has TRBV19 and TRBJ2-2; D is uncertain. The origin of this receptor is a girl aged 10 to 17 in good health, CMV-negative, and a related stem cell transplant donor. Sequencing was carried out using PBMCs. This chain's CDR3 is CASSIGTGELFF. CDR3 sequence (DNA): TGTGCCAGTAGTATCGGCACCGGGGAGCTGTTTTTT.